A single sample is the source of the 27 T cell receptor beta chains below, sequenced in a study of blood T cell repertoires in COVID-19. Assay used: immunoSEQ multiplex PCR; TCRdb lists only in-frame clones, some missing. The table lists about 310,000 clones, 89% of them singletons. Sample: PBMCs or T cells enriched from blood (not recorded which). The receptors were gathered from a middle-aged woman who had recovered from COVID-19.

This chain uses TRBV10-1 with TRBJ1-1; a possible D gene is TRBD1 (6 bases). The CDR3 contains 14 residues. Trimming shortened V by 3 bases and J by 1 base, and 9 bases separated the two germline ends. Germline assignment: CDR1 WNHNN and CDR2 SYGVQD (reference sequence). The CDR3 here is CASSDRGENTEAFF. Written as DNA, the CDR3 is TGCGCCAGCAGTGACAGGGGCGAGAACACTGAAGCTTTCTTT.

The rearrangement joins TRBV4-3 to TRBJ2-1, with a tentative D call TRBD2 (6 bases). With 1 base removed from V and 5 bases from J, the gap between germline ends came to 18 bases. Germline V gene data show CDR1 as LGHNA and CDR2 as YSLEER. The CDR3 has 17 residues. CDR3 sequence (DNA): TGCGCCAGCAGCCAAGGGTTGGGTAGCGGACCCCACAATGAGCAGTTCTTC. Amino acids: CASSQGLGSGPHNEQFF.

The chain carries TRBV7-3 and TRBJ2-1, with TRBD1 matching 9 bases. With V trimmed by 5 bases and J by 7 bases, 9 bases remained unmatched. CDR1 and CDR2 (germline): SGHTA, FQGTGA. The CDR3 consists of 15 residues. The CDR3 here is CASSLTGGAMNEQFF. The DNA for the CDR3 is TGTGCCAGCAGCCTGACAGGGGGGGCAATGAATGAGCAGTTCTTC. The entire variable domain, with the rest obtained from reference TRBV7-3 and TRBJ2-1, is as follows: GAGVSQTPSNKVTEKGKYVELRCDPISGHTALYWYRQSLGQGPEFLIYFQGTGAADDSGLPNDRFFAVRPEGSVSTLKIQRTERGDSAVYLCASSLTGGAMNEQFFGPGTRLTVL.

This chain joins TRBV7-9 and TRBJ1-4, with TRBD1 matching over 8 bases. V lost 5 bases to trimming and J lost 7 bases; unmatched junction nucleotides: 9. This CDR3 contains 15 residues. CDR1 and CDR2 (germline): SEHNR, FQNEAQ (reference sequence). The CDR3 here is CASSATGASGEKLFF. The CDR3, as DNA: TGTGCCAGCAGCGCGACAGGGGCAAGCGGTGAAAAACTGTTTTTT. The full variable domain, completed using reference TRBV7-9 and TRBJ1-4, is DTGVSQNPRHKITKRGQNVTFRCDPISEHNRLYWYRQTLGQGPEFLTYFQNEAQLEKSRLLSDRFSAERPKGSFSTLEIQRTEQGDSAMYLCASSATGASGEKLFFGSGTQLSVL.

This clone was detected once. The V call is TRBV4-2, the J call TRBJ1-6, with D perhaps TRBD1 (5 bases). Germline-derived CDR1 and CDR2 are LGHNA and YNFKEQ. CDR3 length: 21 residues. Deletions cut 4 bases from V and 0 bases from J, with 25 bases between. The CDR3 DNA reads TGTGCCAGCAGCCCTCCCTCCGGACAAATCGACGGGAGCTCCTATAATTCACCCCTCCACTTT. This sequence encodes CASSPPSGQIDGSSYNSPLHF.

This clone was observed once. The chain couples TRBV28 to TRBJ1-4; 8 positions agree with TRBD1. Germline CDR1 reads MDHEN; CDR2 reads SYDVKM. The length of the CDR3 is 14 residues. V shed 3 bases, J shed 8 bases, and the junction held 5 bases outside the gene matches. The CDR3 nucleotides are TGTGCCAGCAGTTTGACAGGGGTAGGCGAAAAACTGTTTTTT. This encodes CASSLTGVGEKLFF. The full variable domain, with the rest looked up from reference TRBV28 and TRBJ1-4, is DVKVTQSSRYLVKRTGEKVFLECVQDMDHENMFWYRQDPGLGLRLIYFSYDVKMKEKGDIPEGYSVSREKKERFSLILESASTNQTSMYLCASSLTGVGEKLFFGSGTQLSVL.

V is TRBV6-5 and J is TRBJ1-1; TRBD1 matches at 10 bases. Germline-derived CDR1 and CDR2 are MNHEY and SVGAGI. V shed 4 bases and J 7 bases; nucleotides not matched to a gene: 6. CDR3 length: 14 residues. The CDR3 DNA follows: TGTGCCAGCAGTTTGACAGGGGGCTTGCATGAAGCTTTCTTT. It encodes CASSLTGGLHEAFF.

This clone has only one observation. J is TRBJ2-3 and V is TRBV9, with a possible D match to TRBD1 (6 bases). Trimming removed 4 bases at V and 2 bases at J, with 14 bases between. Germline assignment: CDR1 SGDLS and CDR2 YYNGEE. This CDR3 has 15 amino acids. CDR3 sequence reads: CASSSGHSFTDTQYF. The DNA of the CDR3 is TGTGCCAGCAGCTCGGGACACTCTTTCACAGATACGCAGTATTTT.

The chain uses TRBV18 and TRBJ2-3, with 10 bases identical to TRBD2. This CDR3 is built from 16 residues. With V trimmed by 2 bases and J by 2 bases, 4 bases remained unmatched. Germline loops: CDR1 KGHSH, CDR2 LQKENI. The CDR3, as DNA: TGTGCCAGCTCACCATTAGCGGGGGGAGACACAGATACGCAGTATTTT. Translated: CASSPLAGGDTDTQYF.

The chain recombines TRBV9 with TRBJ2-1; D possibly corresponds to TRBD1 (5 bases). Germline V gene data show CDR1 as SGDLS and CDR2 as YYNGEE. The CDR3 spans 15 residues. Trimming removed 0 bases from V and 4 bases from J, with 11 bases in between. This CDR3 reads CASSVDSAGYNEQFF. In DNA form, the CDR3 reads TGTGCCAGCAGCGTAGATTCCGCAGGGTACAATGAGCAGTTCTTC.

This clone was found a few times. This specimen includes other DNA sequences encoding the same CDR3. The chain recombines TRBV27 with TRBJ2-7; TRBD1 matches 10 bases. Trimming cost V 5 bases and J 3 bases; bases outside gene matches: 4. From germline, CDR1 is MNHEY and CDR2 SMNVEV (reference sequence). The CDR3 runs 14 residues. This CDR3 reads CASSSRDRGYEQYF. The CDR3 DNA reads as TGTGCCAGCAGTAGCCGGGACAGGGGCTACGAGCAGTACTTC.

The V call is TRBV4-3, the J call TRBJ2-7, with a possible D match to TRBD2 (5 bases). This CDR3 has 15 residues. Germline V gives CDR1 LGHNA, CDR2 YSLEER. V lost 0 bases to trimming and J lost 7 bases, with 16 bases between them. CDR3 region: CASSQDGLARWEQYF. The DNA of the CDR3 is TGCGCCAGCAGCCAAGATGGCCTAGCCCGTTGGGAGCAGTACTTC.

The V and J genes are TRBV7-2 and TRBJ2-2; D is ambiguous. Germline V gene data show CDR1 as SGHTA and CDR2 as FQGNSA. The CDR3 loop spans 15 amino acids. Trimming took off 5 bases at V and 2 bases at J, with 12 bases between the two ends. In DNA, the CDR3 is TGTGCCAGCAGCCCACGTCCGGTTAACACCGGGGAGCTGTTTTTT. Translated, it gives CASSPRPVNTGELFF. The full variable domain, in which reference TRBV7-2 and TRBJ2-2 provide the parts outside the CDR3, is GAGVSQSPSNKVTEKGKDVELRCDPISGHTALYWYRQSLGQGLEFLIYFQGNSAPDKSGLPSDRFSAERTGGSVSTLTIQRTQQEDSAVYLCASSPRPVNTGELFFGEGSRLTVL.

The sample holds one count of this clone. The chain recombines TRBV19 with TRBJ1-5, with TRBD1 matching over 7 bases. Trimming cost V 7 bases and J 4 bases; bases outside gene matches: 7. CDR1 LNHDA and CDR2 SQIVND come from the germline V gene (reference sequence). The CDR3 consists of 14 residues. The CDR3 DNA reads TGTGCCAGTACACGGGACAGCGGTAATCAGCCCCAGCATTTT. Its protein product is CASTRDSGNQPQHF.

This chain's CDR3 is CAWTRTGVEGAFF. The CDR3 nucleotides read TGTGCCTGGACTCGTACAGGGGTTGAGGGAGCTTTCTTT. This rearrangement joins TRBV30 to TRBJ1-1; 7 bases line up with TRBD1. J gave up 10 bases and V 4 bases, and 12 bases lay outside the gene matches. CDR1 is GTSNPN, CDR2 SVGIG, per germline (reference sequence). The CDR3 covers 13 residues.

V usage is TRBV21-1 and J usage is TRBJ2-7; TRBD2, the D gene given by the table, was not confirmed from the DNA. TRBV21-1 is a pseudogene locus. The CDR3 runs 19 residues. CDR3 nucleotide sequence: TGTGCCAGCAGCCCACAGGGACTAGCTTCCCATGGGGGACTCTACGAGCAGTACTTC. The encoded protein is CASSPQGLASHGGLYEQYF.

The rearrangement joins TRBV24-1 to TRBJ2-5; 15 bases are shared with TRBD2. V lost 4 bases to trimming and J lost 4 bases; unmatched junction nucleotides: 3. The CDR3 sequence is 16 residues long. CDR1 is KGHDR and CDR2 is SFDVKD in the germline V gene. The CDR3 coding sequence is TGTGCCACCAGTGACACGGGACTAGCGGGAGGAGAGACCCAGTACTTC. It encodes CATSDTGLAGGETQYF.

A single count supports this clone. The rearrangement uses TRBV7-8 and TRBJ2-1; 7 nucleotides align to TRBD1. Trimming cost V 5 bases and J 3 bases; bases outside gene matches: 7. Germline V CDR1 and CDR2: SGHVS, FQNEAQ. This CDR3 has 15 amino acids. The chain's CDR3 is CASSPDRAGYNEQFF. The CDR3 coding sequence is TGTGCCAGCAGCCCCGACAGGGCCGGCTACAATGAGCAGTTCTTC.

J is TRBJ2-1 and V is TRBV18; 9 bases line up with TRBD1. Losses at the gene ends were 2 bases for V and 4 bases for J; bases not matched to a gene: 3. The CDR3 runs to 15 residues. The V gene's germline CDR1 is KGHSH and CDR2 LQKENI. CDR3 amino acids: CASSPGGQGYNEQFF. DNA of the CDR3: TGTGCCAGCTCACCAGGCGGACAGGGGTACAATGAGCAGTTCTTC.

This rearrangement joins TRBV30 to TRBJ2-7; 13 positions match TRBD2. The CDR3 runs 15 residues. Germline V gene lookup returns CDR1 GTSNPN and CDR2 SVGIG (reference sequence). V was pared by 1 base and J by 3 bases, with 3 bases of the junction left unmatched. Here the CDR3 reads CAWSAGLAGVYEQYF. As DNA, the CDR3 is TGTGCCTGGAGTGCCGGACTAGCGGGAGTCTACGAGCAGTACTTC.

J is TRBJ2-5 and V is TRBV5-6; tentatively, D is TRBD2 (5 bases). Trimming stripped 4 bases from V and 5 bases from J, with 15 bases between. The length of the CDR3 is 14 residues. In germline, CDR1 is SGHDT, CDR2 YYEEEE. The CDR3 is CASSPGSPGETQYF. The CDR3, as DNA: TGTGCCAGCAGCCCTGGGAGCCCCGGGGAGACCCAGTACTTC. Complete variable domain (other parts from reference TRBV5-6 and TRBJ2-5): DAGVTQSPTHLIKTRGQQVTLRCSPKSGHDTVSWYQQALGQGPQFIFQYYEEEERQRGNFPDRFSGHQFPNYSSELNVNALLLGDSALYLCASSPGSPGETQYFGPGTRLLVL.

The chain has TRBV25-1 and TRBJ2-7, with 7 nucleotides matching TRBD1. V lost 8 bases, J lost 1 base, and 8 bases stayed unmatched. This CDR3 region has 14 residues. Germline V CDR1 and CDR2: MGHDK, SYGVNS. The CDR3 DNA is TGTGCCAGCCGAAAGGGGGACAGATCCTACGAGCAGTACTTC. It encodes CASRKGDRSYEQYF.

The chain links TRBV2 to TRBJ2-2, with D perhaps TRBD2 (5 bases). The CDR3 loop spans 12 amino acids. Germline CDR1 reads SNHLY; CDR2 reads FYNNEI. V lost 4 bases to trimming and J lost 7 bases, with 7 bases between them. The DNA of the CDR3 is TGTGCCAGCAGTGTGGGGAGCGGGGAGCTGTTTTTT. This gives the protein CASSVGSGELFF.

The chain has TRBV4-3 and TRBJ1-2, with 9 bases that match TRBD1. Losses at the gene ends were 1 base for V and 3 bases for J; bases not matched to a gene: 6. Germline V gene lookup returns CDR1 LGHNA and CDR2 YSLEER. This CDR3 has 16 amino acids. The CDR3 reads CASSQGTGDPYYGYTF. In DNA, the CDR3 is TGCGCCAGCAGCCAAGGGACAGGGGACCCTTACTATGGCTACACCTTC.

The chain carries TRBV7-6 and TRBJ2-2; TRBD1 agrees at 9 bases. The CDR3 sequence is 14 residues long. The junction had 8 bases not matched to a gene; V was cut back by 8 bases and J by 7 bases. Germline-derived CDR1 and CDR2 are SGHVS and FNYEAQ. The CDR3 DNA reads TGTGCCAGCGGATCAACAGGGGGCATCGGGGAGCTGTTTTTT. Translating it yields CASGSTGGIGELFF.

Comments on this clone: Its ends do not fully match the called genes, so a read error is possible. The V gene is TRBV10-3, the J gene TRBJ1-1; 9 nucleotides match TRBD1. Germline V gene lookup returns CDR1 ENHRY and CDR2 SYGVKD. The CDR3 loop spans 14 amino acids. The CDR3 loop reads CAVRDRVMNTEAFF. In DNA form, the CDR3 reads TGTGCCGTCAGGGACAGGGTCATGAACACTGAAGCTTTCTTT.

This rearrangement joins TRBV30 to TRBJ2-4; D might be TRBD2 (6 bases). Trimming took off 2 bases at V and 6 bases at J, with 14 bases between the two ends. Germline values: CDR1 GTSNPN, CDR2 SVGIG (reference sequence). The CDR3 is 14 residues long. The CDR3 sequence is CAWSSGGDSNIQYF. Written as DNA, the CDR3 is TGTGCCTGGAGTTCTGGCGGGGACTCAAACATTCAGTACTTC.